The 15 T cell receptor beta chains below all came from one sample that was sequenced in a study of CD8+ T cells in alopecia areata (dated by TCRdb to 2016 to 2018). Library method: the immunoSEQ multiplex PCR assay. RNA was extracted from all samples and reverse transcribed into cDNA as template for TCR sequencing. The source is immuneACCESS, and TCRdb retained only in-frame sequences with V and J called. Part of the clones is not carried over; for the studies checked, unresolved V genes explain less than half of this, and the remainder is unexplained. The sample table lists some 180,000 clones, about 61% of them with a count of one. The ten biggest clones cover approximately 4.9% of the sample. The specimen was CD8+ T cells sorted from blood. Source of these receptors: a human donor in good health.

CDR3 in amino acids: CASSDSEGYDLDEQYF. The CDR3 coding sequence is TGTGCCAGCAGTGACTCGGAAGGGTATGATCTCGACGAGCAGTACTTC. The V call is TRBV6-4, the J call TRBJ2-7; D is undetermined. The CDR3 length is 16 residues. V was clipped by 0 bases and J by 5 bases, with 17 bases between them. The V gene's germline CDR1 is MRHNA and CDR2 SNTAGT.

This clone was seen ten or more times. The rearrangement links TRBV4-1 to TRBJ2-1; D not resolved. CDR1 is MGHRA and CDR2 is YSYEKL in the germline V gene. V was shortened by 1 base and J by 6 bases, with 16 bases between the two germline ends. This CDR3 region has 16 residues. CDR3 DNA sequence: TGCGCCAGCAGCCAAGTGGAAGTCCTAATCGGCAATGAGCAGTTCTTC. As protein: CASSQVEVLIGNEQFF.

In DNA form, the CDR3 reads TGTGCCAGCAGCTTCTTACCTGTTCTGGAGGCGGGACTGAACACTGAAGCTTTCTTT. It encodes CASSFLPVLEAGLNTEAFF. The V gene is TRBV11-2, the J gene TRBJ1-1; D possibly corresponds to TRBD1 (5 bases). V was trimmed by 3 bases and J by 0 bases, leaving 23 bases between them. There are 19 residues in the CDR3. CDR1 is SGHAT, CDR2 FQNNGV, per germline.

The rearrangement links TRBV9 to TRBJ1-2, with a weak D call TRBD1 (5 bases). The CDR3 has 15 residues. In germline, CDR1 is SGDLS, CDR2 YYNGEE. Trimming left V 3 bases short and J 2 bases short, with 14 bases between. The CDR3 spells CASSGEDTANYGYTF. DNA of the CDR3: TGTGCCAGCAGCGGCGAGGACACTGCAAACTATGGCTACACCTTC. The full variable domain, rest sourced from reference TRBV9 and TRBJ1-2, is DSGVTQTPKHLITATGQRVTLRCSPRSGDLSVYWYQQSLDQGLQFLIQYYNGEERAKGNILERFSAQQFPDLHSELNLSSLELGDSALYFCASSGEDTANYGYTFGSGTRLTVV.

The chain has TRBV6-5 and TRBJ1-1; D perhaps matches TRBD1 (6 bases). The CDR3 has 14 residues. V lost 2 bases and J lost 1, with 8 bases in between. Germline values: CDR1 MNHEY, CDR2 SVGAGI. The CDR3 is CASSYQQGNTEAFF. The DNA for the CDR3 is TGTGCCAGCAGTTACCAACAGGGGAACACTGAAGCTTTCTTT.

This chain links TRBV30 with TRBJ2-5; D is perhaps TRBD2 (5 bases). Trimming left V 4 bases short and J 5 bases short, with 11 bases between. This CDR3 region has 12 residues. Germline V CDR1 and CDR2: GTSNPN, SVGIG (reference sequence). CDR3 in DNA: TGTGCCTGGATGACGGGGTGGGAGACCCAGTACTTC. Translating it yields CAWMTGWETQYF.

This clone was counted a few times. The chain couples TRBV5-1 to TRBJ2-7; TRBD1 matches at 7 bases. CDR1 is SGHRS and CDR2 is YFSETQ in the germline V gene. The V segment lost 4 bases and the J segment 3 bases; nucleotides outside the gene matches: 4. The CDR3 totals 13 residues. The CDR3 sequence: CASSRTGVYEQYF. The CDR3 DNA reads TGCGCCAGCAGCCGGACAGGAGTCTACGAGCAGTACTTC.

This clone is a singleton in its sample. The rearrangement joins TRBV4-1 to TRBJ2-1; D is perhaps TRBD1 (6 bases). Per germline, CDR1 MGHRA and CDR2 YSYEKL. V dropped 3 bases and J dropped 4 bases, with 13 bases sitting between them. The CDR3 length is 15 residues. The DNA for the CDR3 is TGCGCCAGCAGCCATTCCCTCGGACAGTACAATGAGCAGTTCTTC. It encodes CASSHSLGQYNEQFF.

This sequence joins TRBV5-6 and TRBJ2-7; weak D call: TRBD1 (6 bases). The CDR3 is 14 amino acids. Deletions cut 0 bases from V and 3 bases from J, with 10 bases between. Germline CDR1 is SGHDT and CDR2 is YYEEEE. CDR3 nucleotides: TGTGCCAGCAGCTTGGGCACAGGGAACTACGAGCAGTACTTC. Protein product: CASSLGTGNYEQYF.

CDR3 sequence: CASSERDRNEQFF. For the CDR3, the DNA is TGTGCCAGCAGTGAGAGGGATAGGAATGAGCAGTTCTTC. The V gene is TRBV2, the J gene TRBJ2-1, with D possibly matching TRBD2 (5 bases). Germline lookup yields CDR1 SNHLY and CDR2 FYNNEI. Trimming took off 3 bases at V and 7 bases at J, with 10 bases between the two ends. The CDR3 covers 13 residues.

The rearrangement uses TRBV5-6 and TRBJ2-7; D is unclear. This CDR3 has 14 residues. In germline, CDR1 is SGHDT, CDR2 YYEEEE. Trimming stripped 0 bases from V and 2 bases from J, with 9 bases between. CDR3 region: CASSLAGRTYEQYF. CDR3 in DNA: TGTGCCAGCAGCTTGGCGGGCAGGACCTACGAGCAGTACTTC.

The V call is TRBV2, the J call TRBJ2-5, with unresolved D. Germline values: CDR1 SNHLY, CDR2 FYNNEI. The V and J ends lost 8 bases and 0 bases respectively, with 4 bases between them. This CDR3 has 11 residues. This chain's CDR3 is CASEYQETQYF. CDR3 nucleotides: TGTGCCAGCGAATACCAAGAGACCCAGTACTTC.

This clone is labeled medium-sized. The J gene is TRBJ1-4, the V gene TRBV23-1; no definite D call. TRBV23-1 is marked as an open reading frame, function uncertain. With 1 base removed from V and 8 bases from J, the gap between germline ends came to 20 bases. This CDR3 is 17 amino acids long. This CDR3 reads CASSQWPRAHRKEKLFF. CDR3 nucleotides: TGCGCCAGCAGTCAATGGCCCCGGGCCCACCGGAAGGAAAAACTGTTTTTT.

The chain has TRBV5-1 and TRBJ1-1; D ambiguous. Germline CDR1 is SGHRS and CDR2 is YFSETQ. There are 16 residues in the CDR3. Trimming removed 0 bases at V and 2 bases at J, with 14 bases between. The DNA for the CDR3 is TGCGCCAGCAGCTTGGCCCCTAGGACGGTCAACACTGAAGCTTTCTTT. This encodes CASSLAPRTVNTEAFF.

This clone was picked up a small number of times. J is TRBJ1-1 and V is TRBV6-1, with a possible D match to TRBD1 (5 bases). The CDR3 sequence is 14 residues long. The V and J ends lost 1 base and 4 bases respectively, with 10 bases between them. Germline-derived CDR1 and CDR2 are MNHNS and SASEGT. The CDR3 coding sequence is TGTGCCAGCAGTGAAGTGACAGAATCCACTGAAGCTTTCTTT. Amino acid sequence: CASSEVTESTEAFF.